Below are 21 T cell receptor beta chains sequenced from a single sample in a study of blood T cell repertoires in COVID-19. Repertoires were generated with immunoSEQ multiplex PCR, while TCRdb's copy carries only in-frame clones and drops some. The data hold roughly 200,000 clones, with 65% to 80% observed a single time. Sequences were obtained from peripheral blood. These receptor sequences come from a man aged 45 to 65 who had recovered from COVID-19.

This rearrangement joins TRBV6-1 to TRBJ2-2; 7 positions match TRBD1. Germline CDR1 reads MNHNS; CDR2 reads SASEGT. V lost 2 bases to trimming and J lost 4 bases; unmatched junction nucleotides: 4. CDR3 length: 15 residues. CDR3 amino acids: CASSEPGTATGELFF. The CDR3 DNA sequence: TGTGCCAGCAGTGAACCCGGGACAGCCACCGGGGAGCTGTTTTTT.

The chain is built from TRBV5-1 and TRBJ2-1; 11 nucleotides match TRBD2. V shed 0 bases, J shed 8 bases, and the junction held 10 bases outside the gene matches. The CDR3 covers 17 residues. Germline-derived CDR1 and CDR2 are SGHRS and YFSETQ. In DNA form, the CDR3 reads TGCGCCAGCAGCTTGGGGTCACTAGCGGGAGCGTCCGATGAGCAGTTCTTC. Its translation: CASSLGSLAGASDEQFF.

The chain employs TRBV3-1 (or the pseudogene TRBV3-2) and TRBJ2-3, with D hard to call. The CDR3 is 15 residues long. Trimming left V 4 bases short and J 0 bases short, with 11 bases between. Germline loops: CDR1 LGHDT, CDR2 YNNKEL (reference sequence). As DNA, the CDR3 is TGTGCCAGCAGCCCACCCGAAACTAGCACAGATACGCAGTATTTT. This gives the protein CASSPPETSTDTQYF.

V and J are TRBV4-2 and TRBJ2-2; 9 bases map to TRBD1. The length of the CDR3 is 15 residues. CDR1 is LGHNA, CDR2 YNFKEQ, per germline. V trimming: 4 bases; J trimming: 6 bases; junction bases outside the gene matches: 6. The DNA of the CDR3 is TGTGCCAGCAGCCGCGGGGACAGGGAAGCCGGGGAGCTGTTTTTT. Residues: CASSRGDREAGELFF.

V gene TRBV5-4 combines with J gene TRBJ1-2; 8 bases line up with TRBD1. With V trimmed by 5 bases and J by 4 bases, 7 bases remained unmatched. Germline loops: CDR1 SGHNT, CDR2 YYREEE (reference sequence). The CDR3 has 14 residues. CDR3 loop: CASRSGTGGYGYTF. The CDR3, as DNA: TGTGCCAGCAGATCCGGGACAGGAGGCTATGGCTACACCTTC.

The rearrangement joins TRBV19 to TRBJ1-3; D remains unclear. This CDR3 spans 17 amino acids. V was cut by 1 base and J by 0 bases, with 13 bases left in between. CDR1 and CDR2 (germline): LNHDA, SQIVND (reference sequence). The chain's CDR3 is CASSIAPPGYSGNTIYF. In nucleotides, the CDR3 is TGTGCCAGTAGTATAGCACCGCCAGGTTACTCTGGAAACACCATATATTTT.

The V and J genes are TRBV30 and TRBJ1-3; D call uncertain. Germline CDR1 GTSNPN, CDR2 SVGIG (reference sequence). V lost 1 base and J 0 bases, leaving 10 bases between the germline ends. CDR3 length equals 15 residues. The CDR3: CAWSELRLSGNTIYF. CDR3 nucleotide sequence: TGTGCCTGGAGTGAGCTCCGTCTCTCTGGAAACACCATATATTTT. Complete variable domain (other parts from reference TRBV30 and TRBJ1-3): SQTIHQWPATLVQPVGSPLSLECTVEGTSNPNLYWYRQAAGRGLQLLFYSVGIGQISSEVPQNLSASRPQDRQFILSSKKLLLSDSGFYLCAWSELRLSGNTIYFGEGSWLTVV.

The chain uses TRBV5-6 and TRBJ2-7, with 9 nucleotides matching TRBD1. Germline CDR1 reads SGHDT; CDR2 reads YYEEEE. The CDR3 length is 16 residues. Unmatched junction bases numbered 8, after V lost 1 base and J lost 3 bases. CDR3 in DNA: TGTGCCAGCAGCTTGTCGATGACAGGGGGGATCTACGAGCAGTACTTC. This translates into CASSLSMTGGIYEQYF.

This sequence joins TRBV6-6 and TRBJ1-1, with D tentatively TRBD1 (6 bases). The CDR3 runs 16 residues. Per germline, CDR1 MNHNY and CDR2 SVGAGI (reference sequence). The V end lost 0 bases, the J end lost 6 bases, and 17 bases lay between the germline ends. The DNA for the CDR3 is TGTGCCAGCAGTTACTCGATCGGGGGGCGCCCCGCTGAAGCTTTCTTT. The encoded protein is CASSYSIGGRPAEAFF.

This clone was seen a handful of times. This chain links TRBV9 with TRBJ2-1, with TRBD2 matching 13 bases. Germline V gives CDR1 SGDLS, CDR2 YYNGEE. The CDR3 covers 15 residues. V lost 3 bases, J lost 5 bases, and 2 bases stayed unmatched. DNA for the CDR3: TGTGCCAGCAGCGAAACTAGCGGGAGGGACAATGAGCAGTTCTTC. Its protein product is CASSETSGRDNEQFF.

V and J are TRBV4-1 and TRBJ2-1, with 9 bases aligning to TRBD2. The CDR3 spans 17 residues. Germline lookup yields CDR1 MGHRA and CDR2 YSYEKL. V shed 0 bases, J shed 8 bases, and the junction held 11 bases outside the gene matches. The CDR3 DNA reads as TGCGCCAGCAGCCAAGATGGGGCGGGAGGGCCTTTGGATGAGCAGTTCTTC. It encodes CASSQDGAGGPLDEQFF.

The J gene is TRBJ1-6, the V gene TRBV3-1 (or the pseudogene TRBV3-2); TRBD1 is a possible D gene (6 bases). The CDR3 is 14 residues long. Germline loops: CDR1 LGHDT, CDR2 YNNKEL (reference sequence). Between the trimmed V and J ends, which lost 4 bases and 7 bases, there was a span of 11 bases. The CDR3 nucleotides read TGTGCCAGCAGCCGAGGACAGATAAATTCACCCCTCCACTTT. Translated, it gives CASSRGQINSPLHF.

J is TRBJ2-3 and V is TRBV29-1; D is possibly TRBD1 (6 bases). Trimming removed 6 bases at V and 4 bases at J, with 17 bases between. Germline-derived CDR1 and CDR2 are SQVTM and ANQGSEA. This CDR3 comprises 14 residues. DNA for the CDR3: TGCAGCGTGGCTAAAACAGGGCAGGCAGATACGCAGTATTTT. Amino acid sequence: CSVAKTGQADTQYF.

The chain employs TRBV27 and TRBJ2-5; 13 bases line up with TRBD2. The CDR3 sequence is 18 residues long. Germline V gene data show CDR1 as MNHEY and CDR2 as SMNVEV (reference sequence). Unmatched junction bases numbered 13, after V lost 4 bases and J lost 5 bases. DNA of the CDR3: TGTGCCAGCAGTTCCGGGACTAGCGGGGCCGGGTGGGGTGAGACCCAGTACTTC. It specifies CASSSGTSGAGWGETQYF.

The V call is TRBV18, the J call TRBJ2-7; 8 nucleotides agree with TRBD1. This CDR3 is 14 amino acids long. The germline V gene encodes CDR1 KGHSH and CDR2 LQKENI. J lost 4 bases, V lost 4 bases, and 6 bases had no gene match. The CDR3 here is CASSLGTGEYEQYF. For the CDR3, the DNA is TGTGCCAGCTCACTAGGGACAGGCGAATACGAGCAGTACTTC.

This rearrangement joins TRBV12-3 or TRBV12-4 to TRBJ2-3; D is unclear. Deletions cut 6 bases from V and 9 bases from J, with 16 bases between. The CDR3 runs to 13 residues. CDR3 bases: TGTGCCAGCAGCCCTCCGTCTTTGGGCACGCAGTATTTT. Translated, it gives CASSPPSLGTQYF.

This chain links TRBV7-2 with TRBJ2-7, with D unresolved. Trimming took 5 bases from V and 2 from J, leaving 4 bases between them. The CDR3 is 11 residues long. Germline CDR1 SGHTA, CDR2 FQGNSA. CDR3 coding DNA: TGTGCCAGCAGCCTAACCTACGAGCAGTACTTC. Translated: CASSLTYEQYF.

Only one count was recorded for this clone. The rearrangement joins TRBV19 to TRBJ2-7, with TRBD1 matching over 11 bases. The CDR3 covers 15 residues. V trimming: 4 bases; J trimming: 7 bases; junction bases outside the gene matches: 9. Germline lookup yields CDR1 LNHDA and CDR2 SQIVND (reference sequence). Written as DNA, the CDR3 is TGTGCCAGTAGTACTTTCGGACAGGGGGCGTATGAGCAGTACTTC. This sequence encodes CASSTFGQGAYEQYF.

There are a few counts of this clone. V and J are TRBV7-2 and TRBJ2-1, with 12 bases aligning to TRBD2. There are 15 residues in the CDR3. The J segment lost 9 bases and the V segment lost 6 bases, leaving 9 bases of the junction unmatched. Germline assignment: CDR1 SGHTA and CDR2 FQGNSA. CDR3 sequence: CASRVTSGSFSEQFF. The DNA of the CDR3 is TGTGCCAGCAGGGTGACTAGCGGGAGTTTCAGTGAGCAGTTCTTC.

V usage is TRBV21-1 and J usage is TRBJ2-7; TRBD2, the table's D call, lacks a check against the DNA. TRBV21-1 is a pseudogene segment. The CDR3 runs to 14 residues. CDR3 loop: CASTRLDSRYEQYF. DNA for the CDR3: TGTGCCAGCACCCGACTAGACTCCCGCTACGAGCAGTACTTC.

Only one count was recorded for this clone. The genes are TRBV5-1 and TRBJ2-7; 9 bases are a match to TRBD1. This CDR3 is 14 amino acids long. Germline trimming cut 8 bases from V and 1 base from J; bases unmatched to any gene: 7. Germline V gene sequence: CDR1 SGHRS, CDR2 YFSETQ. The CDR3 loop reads CARDEGTGSYEQYF. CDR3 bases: TGCGCCAGGGACGAGGGGACAGGGTCCTACGAGCAGTACTTC.